The rows below give T cell receptor beta chains drawn from one sample of a study of control samples from healthy donors and cancer patients. Sequenced by immunoSEQ multiplex PCR; TCRdb stores in-frame clones only, minus some. This sample has 150,000 to 200,000 clones, with 90% to 95% found just once. The specimen was blood. Source of these receptors: a young woman in good health. Both conserved end residues are part of each CDR3. The order of the fields is D gene, V gene, clone size, J gene, CDR3 DNA, CDR3 protein. D genes are given only for firm matches. Size is omitted from some rows. Given values are once, few, many or a class for expanded clones.

NA	TRBV11-2	NA	TRBJ1-5	TGTGCCAGCAGGGACGGGCGGGCCAATCAGCCCCAGCATTTT	CASRDGRANQPQHF
TRBD1	TRBV11-2	NA	TRBJ2-7	TGTGCCAGCAGCTTAGCTAGTCGTCGGACAGGGGTCTACGAGCAGTACTTC	CASSLASRRTGVYEQYF
NA	TRBV10-2	NA	TRBJ2-7	TGCGCCAGCAGTGATTTTAGGGTGGAGCAGTACTTC	CASSDFRVEQYF
NA	TRBV3-1/TRBV3-2	once	TRBJ2-3	TGTGCCAGCAGCCAAGCCAGGGGAGATACGCAGTATTTT	CASSQARGDTQYF
NA	TRBV27	NA	TRBJ1-2	TGTGCCAGCAGTTTATCCAGGGCGTTTGGCTACACCTTC	CASSLSRAFGYTF
TRBD2	TRBV11-3	NA	TRBJ2-1	TGTGCCAGCAGCGATCTAGCGGGGGGGGACAATGAGCAGTTCTTC	CASSDLAGGDNEQFF
NA	TRBV19	NA	TRBJ1-6	TGTGCCAGTAGTACAGGGAGTGATTCACCCCTCCACTTT	CASSTGSDSPLHF
NA	TRBV29-1	NA	TRBJ2-1	TGCAGCGTTCTTGACAGGAGGGGGGGAAATGAGCAGTTCTTC	CSVLDRRGGNEQFF
NA	TRBV2	NA	TRBJ2-5	TGTGCCAGCAGTGTATCTAGTCTCGAGACCCAGTACTTC	CASSVSSLETQYF
NA	TRBV6-5	NA	TRBJ1-6	TGTGCCAGCAGGGAGAGCTCCTATAATTCACCCCTCCACTTT	CASRESSYNSPLHF
TRBD2	TRBV5-4	NA	TRBJ2-1	TGTGCCAGCAGCCCGGGACTAGCGGGATACAATGAGCAGTTCTTC	CASSPGLAGYNEQFF
TRBD1	TRBV28	NA	TRBJ1-1	TGTGCCAGCAGTCAAAGACAGGGGGGTATGAACACTGAAGCTTTCTTT	CASSQRQGGMNTEAFF
TRBD1	TRBV6-5	NA	TRBJ1-6	TGTGCCAGCAGGTCTGACAGGGGACGGTCACCCCTCCACTTT	CASRSDRGRSPLHF
TRBD1	TRBV9	few	TRBJ1-3	TGTGCCAGCAGCGTCACAGGGGTAGGAAACACCATATATTTT	CASSVTGVGNTIYF
NA	TRBV6-6	NA	TRBJ1-5	TGTGCCAGCAGTACGACGGAAAATCAGCCCCAGCATTTT	CASSTTENQPQHF
NA	TRBV6-4	NA	TRBJ2-3	TGTGCCAGCAGTGACGGTGAAGATACGCAGTATTTT	CASSDGEDTQYF
NA	TRBV6-6	NA	TRBJ2-3	TGTGCCAGCAGTTCCAACAGGGGGGGAACGCAGTATTTT	CASSSNRGGTQYF
NA	TRBV24-1	once	TRBJ1-5	TGTGCCACCAGTGATTTGGTCAGGGGATATAGCAATCAGCCCCAGCATTTT	CATSDLVRGYSNQPQHF
TRBD2	TRBV2	NA	TRBJ2-7	TGTGCCAGCAGGGGACTAGCGGGACTCTACGAGCAGTACTTC	CASRGLAGLYEQYF
NA	TRBV6-2/TRBV6-3	NA	TRBJ1-5	TGTGCCAGCAGTTACGACTTGGGGGCGTCTCAGCCCCAGCATTTT	CASSYDLGASQPQHF
NA	TRBV6-1	once	TRBJ1-4	TGTGCCAGCAGTGAAGGTGTAGGAAGTAATGAAAAACTGTTTTTT	CASSEGVGSNEKLFF
NA	TRBV4-1	NA	TRBJ1-5	TGCGCCAGCAGCCAAGATGGGGAGTTTAGCAATCAGCCCCAGCATTTT	CASSQDGEFSNQPQHF
TRBD2	TRBV20-1	NA	TRBJ2-2	TGCAGTGCTAGTTCTCGAGCGGGAGCGGACACCGGGGAGCTGTTTTTT	CSASSRAGADTGELFF
TRBD2	TRBV19	NA	TRBJ2-7	TGTGCCAGTAGTATACAGCGGGGGGGCCTCCACGAGCAGTACTTC	CASSIQRGGLHEQYF
TRBD2	TRBV18	few	TRBJ2-2	TGTGCCAGCTCACCACGGACTAGCGGGTTTTCCGGGGAGCTGTTTTTT	CASSPRTSGFSGELFF
NA	TRBV2	NA	TRBJ1-1	TGTGCCAGCAGTGAAGGGTTCAGGTTGAACACTGAAGCTTTCTTT	CASSEGFRLNTEAFF
TRBD1	TRBV6-1	NA	TRBJ2-1	TGTGCCAGCAGTGAAGACGGGACAGGGATGGATGAGCAGTTCTTC	CASSEDGTGMDEQFF
NA	TRBV28	NA	TRBJ2-1	TGTGCCAGCAGTTTGGGGCAGGGGTATGAGCAGTTCTTC	CASSLGQGYEQFF
NA	TRBV7-9	once	TRBJ1-4	TGTGCCAGCAGCCTTAATGAAAAACTGTTTTTT	CASSLNEKLFF
TRBD1	TRBV2	NA	TRBJ1-6	TGTGCCAGAAAGACAGGGGATTCACCCCTCCACTTT	CARKTGDSPLHF
NA	TRBV7-2	NA	TRBJ2-7	TGTGCCAGCAGCTTAACCAGGACCTACGAGCAGTACTTC	CASSLTRTYEQYF
NA	TRBV6-1	NA	TRBJ2-2	TGTGCCAGCAGTGACAGGGGTACCGGGGAGCTGTTTTTT	CASSDRGTGELFF
TRBD1	TRBV6-5	NA	TRBJ2-7	TGTGCCAGCAGTTACTCCGGACAGGACTACGAGCAGTACTTC	CASSYSGQDYEQYF
NA	TRBV4-1	NA	TRBJ2-6	TGCGCCAGCAGCCAAGATACGGTACCGAGCTCTGGGGCCAACGTCCTGACTTTC	CASSQDTVPSSGANVLTF
NA	TRBV9	NA	TRBJ1-3	TGTGCCAGCAGGGGCGGCTCTGGAAACACCATATATTTT	CASRGGSGNTIYF
NA	TRBV5-1	NA	TRBJ1-1	TGCGCCAGCATCCCCGACGGAAACACTGAAGCTTTCTTT	CASIPDGNTEAFF
NA	TRBV3-1/TRBV3-2	once	TRBJ2-7	TGTGCCAGCAGCCAAAATCGGGGTTACGAGCAGTACTTC	CASSQNRGYEQYF
TRBD2	TRBV28	NA	TRBJ2-3	TGTGCCAGCAGACCGGGACTAGCGGGAGGTGATACGCAGTATTTT	CASRPGLAGGDTQYF
TRBD1	TRBV18	NA	TRBJ1-5	TGTGCCAGCTCACCCGGGACAGGGGGCGTGCAGCCCCAGCATTTT	CASSPGTGGVQPQHF
NA	TRBV7-8	NA	TRBJ1-1	TGTGCCAGCAGCTGGGAACAGGGACCGACTGAAGCTTTCTTT	CASSWEQGPTEAFF
TRBD2	TRBV19	NA	TRBJ2-1	TGTGCCAGTAGTCGCCTCACTAGCGGGACCTACAATGAGCAGTTCTTC	CASSRLTSGTYNEQFF